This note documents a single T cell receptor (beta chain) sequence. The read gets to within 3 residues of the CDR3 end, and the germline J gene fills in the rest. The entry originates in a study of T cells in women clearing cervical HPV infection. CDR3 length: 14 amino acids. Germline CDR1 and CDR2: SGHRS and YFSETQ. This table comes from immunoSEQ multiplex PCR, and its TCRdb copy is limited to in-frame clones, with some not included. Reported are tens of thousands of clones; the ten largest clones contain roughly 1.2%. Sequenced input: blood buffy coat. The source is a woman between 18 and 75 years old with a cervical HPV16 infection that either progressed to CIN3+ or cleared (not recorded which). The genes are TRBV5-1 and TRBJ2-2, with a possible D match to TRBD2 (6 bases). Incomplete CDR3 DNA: TGCGCCAGCAGCTTGGAAGGGAGGACTGAAAAG. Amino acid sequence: CASSLEGRTEK. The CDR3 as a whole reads CASSLEGRTEKLFF.